This passage covers 9 T cell receptor beta chains from one sample sequenced in a study of metastatic and nonmetastatic thyroid tumors (dated by TCRdb to between 2020 and 2021). Preparation of the library involved PCR. The data were produced on an Illumina HiSeq 4000. TCRdb applied fastp at Q25 and MiXCR to the public reads, then kept only in-frame beta chains. The sample table shows 89,000 or so clones, and over 8.5% are seen once. The ten largest clonotypes hold under 9% of the sample. None of the patients had been given any treatment before thyroid surgery. Sequenced: blood. Every receptor here comes from a female donor with papillary thyroid cancer or a benign thyroid nodule (not recorded which). Some clones in this sample may be carry-over from other donors' samples.

The chain joins TRBV6-2 or TRBV6-3 to TRBJ2-3, with TRBD2 matching over 11 bases. CDR1 is MNHEY, CDR2 SVGEGT, per germline. The CDR3 consists of 18 residues. Trimming at V came to 0 bases and at J to 2 bases, leaving 7 bases not matched to a gene. The CDR3 nucleotides are TGTGCCAGCAGTTACTCGATTGGTAGCGGGGGGGTCACAGATACGCAGTATTTT. Amino acid sequence: CASSYSIGSGGVTDTQYF.

This clone ranks as medium-sized. This sequence joins TRBV11-1 and TRBJ1-2, with D uncertain. Trimming left V 5 bases short and J 0 bases short, with 10 bases between. From germline, CDR1 is SGHAT and CDR2 FQDESV (reference sequence). The length of the CDR3 is 14 residues. The CDR3 here is CASSQDGPNYGYTF. DNA of the CDR3: TGTGCCAGCAGCCAAGACGGACCTAACTATGGCTACACCTTC.

The sample holds many counts of this clone. The chain uses TRBV25-1 and TRBJ1-1; a possible D gene is TRBD1 (5 bases). Trimming stripped 3 bases from V and 4 bases from J, with 15 bases between. This CDR3 is 15 amino acids long. Looked up from germline, CDR1 is MGHDK and CDR2 is SYGVNS. The CDR3 spells CASSDSGTFFTEAFF. The CDR3 DNA follows: TGTGCCAGCAGTGATTCCGGGACTTTCTTCACTGAAGCTTTCTTT.

This clone has a count of ten or more. The V and J genes are TRBV24-1 and TRBJ2-5, with D possibly being TRBD1 (5 bases). Deletions cut 3 bases from V and 10 bases from J, with 8 bases between. The CDR3 consists of 11 residues. Germline V gene sequence: CDR1 KGHDR, CDR2 SFDVKD. CDR3 loop: CATSDGRDQYF. As DNA, the CDR3 is TGTGCCACCAGTGATGGCAGGGACCAGTACTTC.

This clone was observed many times. This sequence joins TRBV2 and TRBJ2-4; 7 bases align to TRBD2. This CDR3 region has 13 residues. Germline V gene sequence: CDR1 SNHLY, CDR2 FYNNEI. After removal of 11 bases from V and 6 bases from J, the junction contained 10 bases not matched to a gene. This chain's CDR3 is CASRQASGNIQYF. The CDR3 coding sequence is TGTGCCTCCCGTCAGGCTAGCGGAAACATTCAGTACTTC. The entire variable domain, with the rest obtained from reference TRBV2 and TRBJ2-4, is as follows: EPEVTQTPSHQVTQMGQEVILRCVPISNHLYFYWYRQILGQKVEFLVSFYNNEISEKSEIFDDQFSVERPDGSNFTLKIRSTKLEDSAMYFCASRQASGNIQYFGAGTRLSVL.

This clone was observed a handful of times. V is TRBV28 and J is TRBJ1-5; D not certain. CDR3 length: 18 residues. V was cut by 1 base and J by 2 bases, with 18 bases left in between. Germline lookup yields CDR1 MDHEN and CDR2 SYDVKM. The CDR3 coding sequence is TGTGCCAGCAGTTTATCTCCTAAGGGTCCCTGGGGCAATCAGCCCCAGCATTTT. This translates into CASSLSPKGPWGNQPQHF.

This clone was seen repeatedly, ten times or more. This chain uses TRBV9 with TRBJ2-5; 7 nucleotides line up with TRBD2. Germline V gives CDR1 SGDLS, CDR2 YYNGEE. J lost 2 bases, V lost 0 bases, and 4 bases had no gene match. The CDR3 is 15 amino acids. CDR3 DNA: TGTGCCAGCAGCGTAGGAGCGGGGCAGCAAGAGACCCAGTACTTC. This translates into CASSVGAGQQETQYF.

This clone has ten or more counts. J is TRBJ1-6 and V is TRBV30, with 7 bases aligning to TRBD1. After removal of 0 bases from V and 10 bases from J, the junction contained 6 bases not matched to a gene. This CDR3 is 14 amino acids long. The V gene's germline CDR1 is GTSNPN and CDR2 SVGIG (reference sequence). CDR3 coding DNA: TGTGCCTGGAGTGTACGGGGACAGCTGTCACCCCTCCACTTT. Protein sequence: CAWSVRGQLSPLHF.

At least ten counts were recorded for this clone. V and J are TRBV6-5 and TRBJ1-2, with TRBD1 as a possible D gene (5 bases). V lost 2 bases and J lost 8, with 12 bases in between. The CDR3 loop spans 13 amino acids. Germline assignment: CDR1 MNHEY and CDR2 SVGAGI. The DNA of the CDR3 is TGTGCCAGCAGTTACGAGGGACGAGGGGGCTACACCTTC. As protein: CASSYEGRGGYTF.